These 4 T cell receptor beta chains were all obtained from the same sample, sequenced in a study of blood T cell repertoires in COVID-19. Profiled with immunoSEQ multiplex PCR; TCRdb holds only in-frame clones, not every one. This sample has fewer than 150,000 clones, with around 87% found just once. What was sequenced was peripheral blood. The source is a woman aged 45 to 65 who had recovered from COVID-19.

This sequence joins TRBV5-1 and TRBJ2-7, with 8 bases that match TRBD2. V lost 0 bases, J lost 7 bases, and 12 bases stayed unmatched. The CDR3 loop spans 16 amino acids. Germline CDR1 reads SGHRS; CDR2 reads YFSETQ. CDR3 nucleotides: TGCGCCAGCAGCTTGGAAGCCAGCGGGGGCTACGGGGAGCAGTACTTC. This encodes CASSLEASGGYGEQYF.

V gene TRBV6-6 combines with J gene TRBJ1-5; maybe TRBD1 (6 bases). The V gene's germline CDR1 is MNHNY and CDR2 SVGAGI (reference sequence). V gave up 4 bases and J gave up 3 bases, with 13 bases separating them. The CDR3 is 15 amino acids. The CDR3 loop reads CASSFRTADNQPQHF. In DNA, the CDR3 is TGTGCCAGCAGTTTCCGGACAGCGGACAATCAGCCCCAGCATTTT.

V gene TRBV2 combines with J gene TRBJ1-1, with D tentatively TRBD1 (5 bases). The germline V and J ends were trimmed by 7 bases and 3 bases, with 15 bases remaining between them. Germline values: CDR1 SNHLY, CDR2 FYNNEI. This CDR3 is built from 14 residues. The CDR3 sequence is CASIVVRGDTEAFF. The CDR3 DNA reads TGTGCCAGCATAGTCGTGCGGGGGGACACTGAAGCTTTCTTT.

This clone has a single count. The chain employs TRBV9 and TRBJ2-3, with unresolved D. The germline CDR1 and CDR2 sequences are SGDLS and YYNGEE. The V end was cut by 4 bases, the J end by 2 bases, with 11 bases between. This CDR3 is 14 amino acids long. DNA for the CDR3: TGTGCCAGCAGCCCTCGAGTTACCACAGATACGCAGTATTTT. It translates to CASSPRVTTDTQYF.